This T cell receptor (beta chain) came from a study of blood T cell repertoires in COVID-19. Across the whole study: The samples span acute and convalescent COVID-19 from the United States, Italy and Spain. From T cells, B-cell-depleted T cells, or PBMCs came the material, which was cDNA or gDNA.

Original methodology: Amplifying reference gene primers gave estimates of nucleated cell counts. The assay was immunoSEQ multiplex PCR, and TCRdb's table has in-frame clones only and misses some. V and J calls and clone size are those listed in that table; D and trimming were worked out from the DNA. The sample comprises 70,000 or so clones, more than 60% of which are singletons, and about 24% rests with the top ten. Germline CDR1 reads LNHDA; CDR2 reads SQIVND (reference sequence). The length of the CDR3 is 15 residues. V lost 1 base to trimming and J lost 3 bases; unmatched junction nucleotides: 0.

This TCR was recovered from a human donor in a cohort sampled during active COVID-19. The sequenced sample consisted of peripheral blood. The genes are TRBV19 and TRBJ2-5; 12 positions match TRBD2. The CDR3 loop reads CASSIGTSGEETQYF. For the CDR3, the DNA is TGTGCCAGTAGTATAGGGACTAGCGGGGAAGAGACCCAGTACTTC. The full variable domain, in which reference TRBV19 and TRBJ2-5 provide the parts outside the CDR3, is DGGITQSPKYLFRKEGQNVTLSCEQNLNHDAMYWYRQDPGQGLRLIYYSQIVNDFQKGDIAEGYSVSREKKESFPLTVTSAQKNPTAFYLCASSIGTSGEETQYFGPGTRLLVL.